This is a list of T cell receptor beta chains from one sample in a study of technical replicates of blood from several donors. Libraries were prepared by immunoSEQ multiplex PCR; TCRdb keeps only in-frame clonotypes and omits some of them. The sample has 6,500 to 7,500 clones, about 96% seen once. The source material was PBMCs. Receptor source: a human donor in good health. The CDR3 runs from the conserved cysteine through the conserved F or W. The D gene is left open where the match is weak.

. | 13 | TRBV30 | CAWTSGYSYEQYF
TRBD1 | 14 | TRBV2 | CASSSQGANTEAFF
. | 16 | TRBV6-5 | CASSYALRQVANVLTF
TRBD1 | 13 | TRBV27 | CASSPGTGYEQYF
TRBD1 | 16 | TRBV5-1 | CASSLRTGGTGNTIYF
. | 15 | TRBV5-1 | CASSLRESGANVLTF
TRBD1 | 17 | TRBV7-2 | CASSSVGTGGLDEKLFF
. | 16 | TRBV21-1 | CASSKMGRGSNQPQHF
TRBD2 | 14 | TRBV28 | CASHTSGKFYEQYF
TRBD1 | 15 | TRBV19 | CASTPGGQRNTEAFF
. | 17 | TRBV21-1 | CASSTGTSGLVTYEQYF
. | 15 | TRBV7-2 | CASSLVGSGNQPQHF
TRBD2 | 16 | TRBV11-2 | CASSQGLAGVVETQYF
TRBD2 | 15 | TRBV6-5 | CASNPGGGRVYEQYF
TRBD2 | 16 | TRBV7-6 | CASSSQAGGKYNEQFF
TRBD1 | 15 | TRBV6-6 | CASRRTGEDNQPQHF
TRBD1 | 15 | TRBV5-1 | CASSSGQEGTDTQYF
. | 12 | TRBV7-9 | CASSLMRDGYTF
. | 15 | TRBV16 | CASSPAGLSPGELFF
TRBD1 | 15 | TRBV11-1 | CASSFTGQGTGELFF
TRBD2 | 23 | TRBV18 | CASSPPIGVSAGTSGRALYEQYF
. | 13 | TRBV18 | CASSPPITDTQYF
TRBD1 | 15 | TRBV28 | CASSGPDRHLYGYTF
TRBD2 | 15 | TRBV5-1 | CASSLTSGEGETQYF
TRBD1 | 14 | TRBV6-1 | CASRPTGGWTEAFF
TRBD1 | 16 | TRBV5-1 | CASSSGQGGSTDTQYF
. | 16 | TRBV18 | CASSPLSQGFDTEAFF
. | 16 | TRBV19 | CASSIGQAYSNQPQHF
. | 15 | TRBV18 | CASSPPGAAQETQYF
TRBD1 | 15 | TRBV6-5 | CASSPMTGHNQPQHF
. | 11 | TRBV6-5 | CASRSRDVAFF
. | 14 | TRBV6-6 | CASSTTGSNSEQYF
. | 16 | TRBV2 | CASSGNQEFPYNEQFF
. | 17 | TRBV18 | CASSPGSGTGSQETQYF
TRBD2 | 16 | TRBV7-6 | CASSLRLAGVEETQYF
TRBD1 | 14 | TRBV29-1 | CSVRQGSTNEKLFF
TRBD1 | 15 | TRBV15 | CATSRPGTGQYEQYF
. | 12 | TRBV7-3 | CASGPSYNEQFF
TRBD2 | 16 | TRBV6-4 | CASSAVAGEGRETQYF
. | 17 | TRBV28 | CASSFYYGQHSNQPQHF
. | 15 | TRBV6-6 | CASSTDDRINEKLFF
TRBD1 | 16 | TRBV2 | CASRAEIQGGYQPQHF
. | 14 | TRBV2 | CASSAASGVYEQYF
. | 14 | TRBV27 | CASSLQGTNEKLFF
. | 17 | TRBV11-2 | CASSLEGARGSGNTIYF
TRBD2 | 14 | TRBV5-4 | CASSSSGGQNIQYF